The entry below gives a single T cell receptor beta chain sequence along with its context. Its antigen remains unknown. CDR3 length: 14 residues. V gave up 4 bases and J gave up 1 base, with 5 bases separating them. The V gene's germline CDR1 is SNHLY and CDR2 FYNNEI. This sample was included in a study of a mutant IDH1 vaccine in newly diagnosed glioma. Study details: Those enrolled had earlier been treated with radiotherapy, temozolomide, or both, mostly both.

The time point was: week 5, during vaccination. Mutant IDH1 20-mer peptide, at 300 ug, made up each vaccine dose, with topical imiquimod. TCRdb's copy holds only in-frame clones and misses some; the assay was immunoSEQ multiplex PCR. The sample contains 25,000 to 35,000 clones, roughly nine tenths of which appear only once. The chain couples TRBV2 to TRBJ1-6; D unclear. Sequences were derived from PBMCs, sampled from a glioma patient whose treatment included an IDH1 peptide vaccine. The clonotype was recovered from a man younger than 30 with glioma. The CDR3 coding sequence is TGTGCCAGCAGTGCAGGTTCCTATAATTCACCCCTCCACTTT. It codes for CASSAGSYNSPLHF.